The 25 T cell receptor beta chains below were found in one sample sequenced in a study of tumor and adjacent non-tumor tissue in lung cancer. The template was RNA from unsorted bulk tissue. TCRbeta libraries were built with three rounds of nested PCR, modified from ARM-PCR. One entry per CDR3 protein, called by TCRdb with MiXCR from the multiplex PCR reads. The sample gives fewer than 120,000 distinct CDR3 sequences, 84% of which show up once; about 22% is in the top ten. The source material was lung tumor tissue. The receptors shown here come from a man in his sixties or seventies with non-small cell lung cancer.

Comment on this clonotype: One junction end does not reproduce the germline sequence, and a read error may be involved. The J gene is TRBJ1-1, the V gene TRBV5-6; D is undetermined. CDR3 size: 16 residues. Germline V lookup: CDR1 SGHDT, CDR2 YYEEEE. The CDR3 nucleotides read TGTGCCAGCAGCTCAATGGGCCGGACCATGAACACTGAAGCTCTATTT. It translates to CASSSMGRTMNTEALF.

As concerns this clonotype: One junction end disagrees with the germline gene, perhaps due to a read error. DNA for the CDR3: TGCGCCAGCAACCAAGCCCTTAGCGGAGGAAGGGAGCAGTTCTTC. This codes for CASNQALSGGREQFF. The chain recombines TRBV4-3 with TRBJ2-1, with D perhaps TRBD2 (6 bases). In germline, CDR1 is LGHNA, CDR2 YSLEER. The CDR3 sequence is 15 residues long.

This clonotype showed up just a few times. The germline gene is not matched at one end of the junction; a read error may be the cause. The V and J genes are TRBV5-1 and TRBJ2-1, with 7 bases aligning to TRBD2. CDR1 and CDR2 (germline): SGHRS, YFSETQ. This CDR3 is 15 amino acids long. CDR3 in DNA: TGCCCCAGCAGCTATGCAGGACTAGGGGTCGGTGAGCAGTTCTTC. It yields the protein CPSSYAGLGVGEQFF.

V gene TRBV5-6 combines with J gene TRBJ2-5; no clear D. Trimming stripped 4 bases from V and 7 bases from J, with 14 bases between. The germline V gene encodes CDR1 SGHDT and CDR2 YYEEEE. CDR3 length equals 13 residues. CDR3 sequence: CASSDRVSGTQYF. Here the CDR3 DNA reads TGTGCCAGCAGCGATAGGGTGTCGGGGACCCAGTACTTC.

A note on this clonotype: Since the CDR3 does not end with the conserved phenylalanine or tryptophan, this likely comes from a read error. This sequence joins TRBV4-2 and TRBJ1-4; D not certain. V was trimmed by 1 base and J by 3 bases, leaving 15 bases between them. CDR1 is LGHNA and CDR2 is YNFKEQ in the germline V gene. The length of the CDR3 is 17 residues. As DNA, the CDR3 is TGTGCCAGCAGCCAAGTACCCTTGAGGGTAGCTAATGAAAAACTGTTTTCT. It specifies CASSQVPLRVANEKLFS.

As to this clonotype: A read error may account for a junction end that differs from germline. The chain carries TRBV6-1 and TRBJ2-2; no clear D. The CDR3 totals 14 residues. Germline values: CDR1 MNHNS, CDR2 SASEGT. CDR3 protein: CASTELMGIGELFF. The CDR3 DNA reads TGTGCCAGCACTGAATTGATGGGCATCGGGGAGCTGTTTTTT.

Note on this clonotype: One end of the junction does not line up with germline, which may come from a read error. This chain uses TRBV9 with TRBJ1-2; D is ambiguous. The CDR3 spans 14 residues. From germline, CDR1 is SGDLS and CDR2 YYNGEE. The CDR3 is CTSSLDRGIYGYTF. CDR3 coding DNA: TGTACCAGCAGCCTAGATCGTGGTATCTATGGCTACACCTTC.

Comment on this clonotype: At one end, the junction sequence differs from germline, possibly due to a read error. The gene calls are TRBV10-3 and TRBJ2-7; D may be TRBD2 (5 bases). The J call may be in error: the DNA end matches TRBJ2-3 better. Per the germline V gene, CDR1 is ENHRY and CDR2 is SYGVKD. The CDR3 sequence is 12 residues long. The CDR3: CTIGDTTYEQYF. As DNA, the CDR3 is TGTACCATCGGGGATACGACCTACGAGCAGTATTTT.

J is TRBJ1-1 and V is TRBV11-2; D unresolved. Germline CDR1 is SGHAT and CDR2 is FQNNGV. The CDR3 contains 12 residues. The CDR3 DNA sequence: TGTGTCATCAGGCCCCCCTACACTGAAGCTTTCTTT. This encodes CVIRPPYTEAFF.

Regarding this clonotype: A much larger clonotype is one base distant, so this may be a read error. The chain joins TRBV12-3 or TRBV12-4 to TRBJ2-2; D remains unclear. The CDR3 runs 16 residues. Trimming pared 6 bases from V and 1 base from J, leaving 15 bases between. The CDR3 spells CASSQSLRVNTGELFF. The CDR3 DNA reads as TGTGCCAGCAGCCAGTCCCTCAGAGTGAACACCGGGGAGCTGTTTTTT.

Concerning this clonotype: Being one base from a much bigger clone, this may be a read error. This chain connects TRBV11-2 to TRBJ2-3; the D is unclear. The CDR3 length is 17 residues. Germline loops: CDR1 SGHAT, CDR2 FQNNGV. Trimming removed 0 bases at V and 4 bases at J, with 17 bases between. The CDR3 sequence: CASSLDLGGHVSDTQYF. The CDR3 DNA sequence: TGTGCCAGCAGCTTAGATCTGGGTGGCCACGTATCAGATACGCAGTATTTT.

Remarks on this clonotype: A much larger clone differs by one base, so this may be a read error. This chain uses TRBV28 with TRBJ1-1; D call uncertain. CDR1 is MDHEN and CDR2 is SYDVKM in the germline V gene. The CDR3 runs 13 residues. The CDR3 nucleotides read TGTGCCAGCAGTCTCCGTCTTTGGACTGTAGCTTTCTTT. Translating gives CASSLRLWTVAFF.

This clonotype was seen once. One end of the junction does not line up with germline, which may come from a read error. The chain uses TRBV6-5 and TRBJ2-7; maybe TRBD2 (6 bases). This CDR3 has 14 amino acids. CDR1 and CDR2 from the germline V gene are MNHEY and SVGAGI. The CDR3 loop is CASSWAGTPCEQYF. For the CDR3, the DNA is TGTGCCAGCAGTTGGGCGGGGACCCCCTGCGAGCAATATTTC.

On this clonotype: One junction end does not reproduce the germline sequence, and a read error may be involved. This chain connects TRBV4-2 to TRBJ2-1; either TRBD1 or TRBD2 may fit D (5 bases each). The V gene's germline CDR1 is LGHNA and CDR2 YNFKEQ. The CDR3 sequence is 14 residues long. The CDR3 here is CASSQVNGGNEQFF. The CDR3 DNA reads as TGTGCCAGCAGTCAAGTTAATGGGGGCAATGAGCAGTTCTTC.

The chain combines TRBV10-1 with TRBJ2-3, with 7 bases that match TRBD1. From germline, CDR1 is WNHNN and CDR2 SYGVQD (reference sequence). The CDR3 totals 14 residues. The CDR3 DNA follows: TGCATCAGCAGCCGGGACAGTCGCACAGATACGCAGTATTTT. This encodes CISSRDSRTDTQYF.

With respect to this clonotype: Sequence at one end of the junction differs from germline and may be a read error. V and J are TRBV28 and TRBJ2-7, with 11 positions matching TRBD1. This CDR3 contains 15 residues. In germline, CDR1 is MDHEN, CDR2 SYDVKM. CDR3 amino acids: CASSIPGQGVHEQYF. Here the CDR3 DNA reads TGTGCCAGCAGCATTCCGGGACAGGGGGTCCACGAGCAATACTTC. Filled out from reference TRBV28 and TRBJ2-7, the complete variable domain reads DVKVTQSSRYLVKRTGEKVFLECVQDMDHENMFWYRQDPGLGLRLIYFSYDVKMKEKGDIPEGYSVSREKKERFSLILESASTNQTSMYLCASSIPGQGVHEQYFGPGTRLTVT.

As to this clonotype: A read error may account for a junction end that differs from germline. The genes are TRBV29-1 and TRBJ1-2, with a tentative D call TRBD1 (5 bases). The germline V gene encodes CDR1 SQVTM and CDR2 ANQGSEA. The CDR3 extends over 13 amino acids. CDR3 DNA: TGCAGCGCTGTGTCACAGGCTAACTATGGCAACGCCTTC. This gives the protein CSAVSQANYGNAF.

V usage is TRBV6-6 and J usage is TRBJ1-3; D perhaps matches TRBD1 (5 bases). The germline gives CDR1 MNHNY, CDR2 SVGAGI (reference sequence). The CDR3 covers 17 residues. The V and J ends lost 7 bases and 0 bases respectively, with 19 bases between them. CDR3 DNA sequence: TGTGCCAGCAATTTGGTTGGGACGGCCATCTCTGGAAACACCATATATTTT. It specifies CASNLVGTAISGNTIYF.

This CDR3 reads CASSTGPGANVLTF. Written as DNA, the CDR3 is TGTGCCAGCAGCACGGGGCCTGGGGCCAACGTCCTGACTTTC. The chain couples TRBV11-2 to TRBJ2-6, with D perhaps TRBD1 or TRBD2 (5 bases each). In germline, CDR1 is SGHAT, CDR2 FQNNGV. The length of the CDR3 is 14 residues. V was cut by 5 bases and J by 2 bases, with 7 bases left in between.

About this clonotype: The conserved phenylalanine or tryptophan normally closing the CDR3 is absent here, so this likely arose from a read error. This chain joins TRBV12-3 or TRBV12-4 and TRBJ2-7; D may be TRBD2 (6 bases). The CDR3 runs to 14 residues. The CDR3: CASGLGTFGYEQYN. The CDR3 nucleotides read TGTGCCAGCGGTTTAGGGACTTTTGGGTACGAGCAGTACAAC.

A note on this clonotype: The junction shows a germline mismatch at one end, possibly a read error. The CDR3 DNA sequence: TGTACCAGCAGCGTGGACCCCCAGCGCACTGAAGCTTCCTTT. Translated: CTSSVDPQRTEASF. The chain carries TRBV5-5 and TRBJ1-1; D remains unclear. CDR3 length: 14 amino acids. Germline CDR1 is SGHKS and CDR2 is YYEKEE (reference sequence).

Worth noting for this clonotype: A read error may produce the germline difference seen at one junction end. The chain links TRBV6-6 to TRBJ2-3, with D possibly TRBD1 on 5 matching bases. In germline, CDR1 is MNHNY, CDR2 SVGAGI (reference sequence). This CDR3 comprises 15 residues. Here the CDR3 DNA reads TGTACCAGCAGTTACCGGCAGGGCAAGGGAGATACGCAGTATTTT. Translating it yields CTSSYRQGKGDTQYF.

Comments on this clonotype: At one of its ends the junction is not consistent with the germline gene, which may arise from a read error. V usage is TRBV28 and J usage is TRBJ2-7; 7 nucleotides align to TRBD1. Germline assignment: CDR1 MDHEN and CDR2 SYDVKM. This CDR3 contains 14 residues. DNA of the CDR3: TGTGCCAGCAGTCCACAGGGGCATGCGGGCGAGCACTACTTC. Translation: CASSPQGHAGEHYF.

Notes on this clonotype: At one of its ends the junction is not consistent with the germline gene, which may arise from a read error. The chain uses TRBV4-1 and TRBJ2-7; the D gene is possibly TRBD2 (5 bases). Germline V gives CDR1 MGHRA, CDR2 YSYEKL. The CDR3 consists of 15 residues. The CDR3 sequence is CASSPGPSWEYEQYF. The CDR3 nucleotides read TGCGCCAGCAGCCCTGGACCCAGCTGGGAGTACGAGCAATACTTC.

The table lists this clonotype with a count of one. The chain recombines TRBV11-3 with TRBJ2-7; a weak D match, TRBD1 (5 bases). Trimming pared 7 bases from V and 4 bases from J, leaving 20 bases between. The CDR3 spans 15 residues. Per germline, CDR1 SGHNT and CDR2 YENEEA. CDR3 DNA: TGTGCCAGCACCCCAATGACAGTTTCCATGTACGAGCAGTACTTC. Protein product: CASTPMTVSMYEQYF.